This T cell receptor (beta chain) was identified during a study of PD-1 blockade in classical Hodgkin lymphoma. The study's findings and limits: Reported findings placed baseline TCR diversity lower in newly diagnosed patients (compared with healthy donors).

With respect to this clone: Antigen specificity is unknown.

Sequencing used immunoSEQ multiplex PCR; TCRdb keeps in-frame clones, though not all of them. The table records fewer than 25,000 clones, less than 75% of them present only once. Each of the patients experienced relapse following autologous stem cell transplantation, and their brentuximab vedotin exposure differed. The V end was cut by 2 bases, the J end by 2 bases, with 15 bases between. This CDR3 spans 16 amino acids. Per the germline V gene, CDR1 is SGHDN and CDR2 is FVKESK. The sequence was obtained from a human donor with classical Hodgkin lymphoma. Source: peripheral blood mononuclear cells (PBMCs), taken before the second cycle of nivolumab. The chain employs TRBV14 and TRBJ2-5, with D perhaps matching TRBD1 (7 bases). The CDR3 bases are TGTGCCAGCAGCCAACACACACAGGGGACTCAAGAGACCCAGTACTTC. This codes for CASSQHTQGTQETQYF.